This T cell receptor beta chain was sequenced in a study of cytomegalovirus exposure and HLA in healthy donors. Notes on the study in general: Presence/absence analyses assumed roughly uniform sequencing depth across donors. DRB1 showed the most TCR associations and HLA-C the fewest in a later analysis, as rates varied by HLA locus. In a later analysis, at a false discovery rate of 0.05, over 15,000 TCR beta sequences were associated with HLA alleles. TCR beta chains numbering under 200 were designated cytomegalovirus-associated.

Primers included in the PCR were 60 Vbeta and 13 Jbeta primers. The repertoire was sequenced with immunoSEQ multiplex PCR; TCRdb's copy has only in-frame clones and lacks some. The sample yields 120,000 to 150,000 clones, 77% seen once. V was shortened by 0 bases and J by 3 bases, with 20 bases between the two germline ends. Germline CDR1 and CDR2: SGHDN and FVKESK. The CDR3 loop spans 18 amino acids. A remark on this clone: Its antigen remains unknown.

Sequencing used PBMCs. The TCR comes from a female donor in good health and CMV-seronegative. The chain carries TRBV14 and TRBJ1-1, with D possibly matching TRBD1 (5 bases). CDR3 region: CASSQDSVGAWEDTEAFF. CDR3 nucleotides: TGTGCCAGCAGCCAAGATTCTGTCGGGGCGTGGGAGGACACTGAAGCTTTCTTT. Filled out from reference TRBV14 and TRBJ1-1, the complete variable domain reads EAGVTQFPSHSVIEKGQTVTLRCDPISGHDNLYWYRRVMGKEIKFLLHFVKESKQDESGMPNNRFLAERTGGTYSTLKVQPAELEDSGVYFCASSQDSVGAWEDTEAFFGQGTRLTVV.